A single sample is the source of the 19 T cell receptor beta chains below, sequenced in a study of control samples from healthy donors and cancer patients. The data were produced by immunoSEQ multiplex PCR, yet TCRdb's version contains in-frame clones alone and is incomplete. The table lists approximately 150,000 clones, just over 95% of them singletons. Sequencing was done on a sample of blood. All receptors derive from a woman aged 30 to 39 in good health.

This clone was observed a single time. This CDR3 is CASTKGLAGYNEQFF. The CDR3 nucleotides are TGTGCCAGCACCAAGGGACTAGCGGGATACAATGAGCAGTTCTTC. The gene calls are TRBV27 and TRBJ2-1; 13 bases agree with TRBD2. The CDR3 has 15 amino acids. Germline values: CDR1 MNHEY, CDR2 SMNVEV (reference sequence). The junction had 4 bases not matched to a gene; V was cut back by 7 bases and J by 4 bases.

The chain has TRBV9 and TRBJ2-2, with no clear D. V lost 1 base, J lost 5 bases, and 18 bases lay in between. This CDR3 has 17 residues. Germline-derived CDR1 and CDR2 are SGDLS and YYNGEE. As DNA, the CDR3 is TGTGCCAGCAGCGTAACCCCGGAAATTCCGGGTACCGGGGAGCTGTTTTTT. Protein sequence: CASSVTPEIPGTGELFF.

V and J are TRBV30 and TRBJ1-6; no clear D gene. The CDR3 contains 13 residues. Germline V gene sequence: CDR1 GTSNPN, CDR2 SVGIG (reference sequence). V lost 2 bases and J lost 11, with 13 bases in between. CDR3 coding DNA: TGTGCCTGGAGTCCTGACCGCCGTACACCCCTCCACTTT. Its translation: CAWSPDRRTPLHF.

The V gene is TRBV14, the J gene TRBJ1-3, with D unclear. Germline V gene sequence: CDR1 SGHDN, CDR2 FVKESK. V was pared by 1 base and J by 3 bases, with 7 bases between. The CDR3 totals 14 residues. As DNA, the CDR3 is TGTGCCAGCAGCCAAGGGGGTTTTGGAAACACCATATATTTT. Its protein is CASSQGGFGNTIYF.

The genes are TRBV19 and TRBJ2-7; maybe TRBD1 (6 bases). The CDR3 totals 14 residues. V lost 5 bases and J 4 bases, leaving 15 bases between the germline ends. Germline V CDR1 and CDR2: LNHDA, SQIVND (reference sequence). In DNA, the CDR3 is TGTGCCAGTAGTGTCCGGGACAACAGGTACGAGCAGTACTTC. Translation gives CASSVRDNRYEQYF.

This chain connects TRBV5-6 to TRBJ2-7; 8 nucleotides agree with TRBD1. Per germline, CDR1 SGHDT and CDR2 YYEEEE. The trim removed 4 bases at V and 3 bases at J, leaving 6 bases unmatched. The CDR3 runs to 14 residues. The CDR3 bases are TGTGCCAGCAGCCCAGGACAGGGCGACTACGAGCAGTACTTC. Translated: CASSPGQGDYEQYF.

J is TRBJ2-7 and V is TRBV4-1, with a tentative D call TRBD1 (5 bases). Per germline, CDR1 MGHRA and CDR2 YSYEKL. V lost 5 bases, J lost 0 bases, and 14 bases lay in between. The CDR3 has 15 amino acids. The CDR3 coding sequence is TGCGCCAGCAGCAAAGGACAAGACAGCTCCTACGAGCAGTACTTC. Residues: CASSKGQDSSYEQYF.

DNA for the CDR3: TGTGCCAGCAGTCGACAGGCGGGTGCCTATGGCTACACCTTC. This encodes CASSRQAGAYGYTF. The rearrangement joins TRBV6-5 to TRBJ1-2; maybe TRBD1 (6 bases). The ends were cut back, 5 bases at V and 4 bases at J, with 14 bases in the middle. Germline V CDR1 and CDR2: MNHEY, SVGAGI. The CDR3 totals 14 residues.

The chain's CDR3 is CASSQGRTGLGEQFF. The CDR3 DNA reads as TGTGCCAGCAGCCAAGGGAGGACGGGTCTGGGTGAGCAGTTCTTC. The chain employs TRBV7-3 and TRBJ2-1, with D perhaps matching TRBD2 (6 bases). Germline V CDR1 and CDR2: SGHTA, FQGTGA. The CDR3 has 15 amino acids. V lost 5 bases and J 9 bases, leaving 20 bases between the germline ends.

The CDR3 here is CASSSQTGDSGELFF. CDR3 in DNA: TGTGCCAGCAGTTCTCAGACAGGGGATTCCGGGGAGCTGTTTTTT. V gene TRBV6-2 or TRBV6-3 combines with J gene TRBJ2-2, with 8 bases matching TRBD1. Germline lookup yields CDR1 MNHEY and CDR2 SVGEGT. Unmatched junction bases numbered 7, after V lost 4 bases and J lost 6 bases. The CDR3 totals 15 residues.

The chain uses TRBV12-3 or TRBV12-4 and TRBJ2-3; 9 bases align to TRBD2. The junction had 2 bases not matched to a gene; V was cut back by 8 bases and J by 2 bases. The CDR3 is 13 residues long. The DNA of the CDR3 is TGTGCCAGCGGGGGACTAGCCACAGATACGCAGTATTTT. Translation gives CASGGLATDTQYF.

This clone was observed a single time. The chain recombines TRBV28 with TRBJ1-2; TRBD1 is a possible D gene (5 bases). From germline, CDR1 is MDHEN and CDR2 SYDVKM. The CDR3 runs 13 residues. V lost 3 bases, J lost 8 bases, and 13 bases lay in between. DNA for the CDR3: TGTGCCAGCAGTTTCGGGGGAGCGGGCGGCTACACCTTC. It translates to CASSFGGAGGYTF.

Written as DNA, the CDR3 is TGCGCCAGCAGCCGCGGGGGGTTGAACACTGAAGCTTTCTTT. This codes for CASSRGGLNTEAFF. The genes are TRBV4-1 and TRBJ1-1; weak D call: TRBD1 (5 bases). The CDR3 contains 14 residues. Looked up from germline, CDR1 is MGHRA and CDR2 is YSYEKL. The V end lost 4 bases, the J end lost 0 bases, and 9 bases lay between the germline ends.

Written as DNA, the CDR3 is TGTGCCAGCCCCCCCGGAGGACAGGGAAGGAATGGCTACACCTTC. Residues: CASPPGGQGRNGYTF. The rearrangement joins TRBV21-1 to TRBJ1-2; the table's D call, TRBD1, has no DNA check behind it. TRBV21-1 is recorded as a pseudogene. This CDR3 spans 15 amino acids.

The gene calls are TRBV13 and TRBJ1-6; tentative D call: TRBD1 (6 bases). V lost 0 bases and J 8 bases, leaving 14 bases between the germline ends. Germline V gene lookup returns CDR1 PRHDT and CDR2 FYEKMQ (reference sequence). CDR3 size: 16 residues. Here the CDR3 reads CASSLGRGSLHSPLHF. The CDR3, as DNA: TGTGCCAGCAGCTTAGGGAGGGGGTCCCTGCATTCACCCCTCCACTTT.

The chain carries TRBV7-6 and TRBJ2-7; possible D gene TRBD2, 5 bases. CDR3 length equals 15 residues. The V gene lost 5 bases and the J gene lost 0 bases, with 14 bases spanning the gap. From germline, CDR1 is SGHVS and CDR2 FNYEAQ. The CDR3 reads CASSPRAASSYEQYF. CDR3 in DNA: TGTGCCAGCAGCCCGAGGGCAGCGAGCTCCTACGAGCAGTACTTC. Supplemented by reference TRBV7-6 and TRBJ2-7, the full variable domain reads GAGVSQSPRYKVTKRGQDVALRCDPISGHVSLYWYRQALGQGPEFLTYFNYEAQQDKSGLPNDRFSAERPEGSISTLTIQRTEQRDSAMYRCASSPRAASSYEQYFGPGTRLTVT.

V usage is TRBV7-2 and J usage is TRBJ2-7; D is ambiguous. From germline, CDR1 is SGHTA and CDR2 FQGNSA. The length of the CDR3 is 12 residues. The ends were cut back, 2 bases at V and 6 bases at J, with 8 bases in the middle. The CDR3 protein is CASSLSSSEQYF. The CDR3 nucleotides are TGTGCCAGCAGCTTAAGTAGTTCCGAGCAGTACTTC.

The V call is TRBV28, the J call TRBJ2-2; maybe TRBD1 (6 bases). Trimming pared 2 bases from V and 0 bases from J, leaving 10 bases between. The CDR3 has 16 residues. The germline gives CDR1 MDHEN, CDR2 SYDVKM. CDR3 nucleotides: TGTGCCAGCAGTTTAGTGAACAGGGCGAACACCGGGGAGCTGTTTTTT. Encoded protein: CASSLVNRANTGELFF.

The CDR3, as DNA: TGTGCCAGCAGTTACCACGAAACAGGGAATGAGCAGTTCTTC. Translation: CASSYHETGNEQFF. The V call is TRBV6-6, the J call TRBJ2-1; a possible D gene is TRBD1 (6 bases). Germline values: CDR1 MNHNY, CDR2 SVGAGI (reference sequence). The germline V and J ends were trimmed by 2 bases and 7 bases, with 12 bases remaining between them. The CDR3 is made up of 14 amino acids.